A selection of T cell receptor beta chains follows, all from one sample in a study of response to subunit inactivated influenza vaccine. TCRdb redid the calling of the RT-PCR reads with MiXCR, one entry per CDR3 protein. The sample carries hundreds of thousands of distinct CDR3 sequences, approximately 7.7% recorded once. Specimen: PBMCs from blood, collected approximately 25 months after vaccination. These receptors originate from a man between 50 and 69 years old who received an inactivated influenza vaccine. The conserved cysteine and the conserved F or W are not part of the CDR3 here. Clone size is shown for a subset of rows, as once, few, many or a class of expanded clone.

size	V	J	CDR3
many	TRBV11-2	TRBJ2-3	ASSLVVPSDTQY
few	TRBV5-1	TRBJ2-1	ASSGKTSGEQF
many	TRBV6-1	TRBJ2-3	ASSTAGGTDTQY
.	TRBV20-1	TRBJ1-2	SAPAGVRGYT
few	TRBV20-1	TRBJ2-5	SAVRDYASQETQY
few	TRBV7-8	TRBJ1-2	ASSLFRDNYGYT
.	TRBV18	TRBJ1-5	ASSPRGPQGPQH
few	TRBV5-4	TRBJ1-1	ASSPAWGQTEAF
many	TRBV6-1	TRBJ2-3	ASSRLAGVITQY
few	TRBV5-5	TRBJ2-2	ASTLQLGANTGELF
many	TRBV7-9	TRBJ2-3	ASSPQTSGNSDTQY
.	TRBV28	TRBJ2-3	ASSALAGGGDTQY
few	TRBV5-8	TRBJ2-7	ASSLATGHISYEQY
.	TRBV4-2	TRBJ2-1	ASSESSGSAYNEQF
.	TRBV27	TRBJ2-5	ASGAGTRAETQY
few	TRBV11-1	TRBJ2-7	ASSLEDRRYYEQY
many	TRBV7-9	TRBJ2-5	ASSRPSGGAEETQY
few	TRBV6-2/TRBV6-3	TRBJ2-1	ASSWGPGNEQF
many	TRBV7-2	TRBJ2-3	ASSDFGESGDTQY
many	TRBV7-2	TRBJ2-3	ASSATDTQY
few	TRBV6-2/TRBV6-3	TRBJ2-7	ASSYHRDRGDGFYEQY
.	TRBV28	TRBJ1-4	ASSFGGTNEKLF
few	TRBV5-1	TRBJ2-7	ASSLGLGQGAHEQY
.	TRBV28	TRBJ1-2	ASSRPGNYGYT
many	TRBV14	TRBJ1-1	ASSQDYVNTEAF
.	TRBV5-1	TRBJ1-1	ASSARTGGTEAF
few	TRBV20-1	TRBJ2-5	SAREFYRGQETQY
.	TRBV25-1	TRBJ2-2	ASSVGTGSTGELF
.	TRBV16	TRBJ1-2	ASSQFAQGVGGYT
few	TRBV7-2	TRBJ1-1	ASRSAPDRNTEAF
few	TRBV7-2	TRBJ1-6	ASSPMRVVGTPLH
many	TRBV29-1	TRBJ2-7	SVARGAGEQY
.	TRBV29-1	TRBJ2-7	SVAGQRSSGEQY
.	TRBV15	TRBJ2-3	ATSRVRGTDTQY
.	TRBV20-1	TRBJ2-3	SADGPGGTDTQY
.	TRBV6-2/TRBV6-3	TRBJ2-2	ASSYSRPSTGELF
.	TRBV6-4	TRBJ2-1	ASSEIVGNEQF
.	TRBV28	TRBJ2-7	ASRQGDYEQY
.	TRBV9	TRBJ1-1	ASSVVTSEAF
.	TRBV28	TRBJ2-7	ASRIRGGEQY